Given below is one T cell receptor beta chain in context. CDR3 length: 16 amino acids. Germline V gives CDR1 SGHTA, CDR2 FQGTGA. Trimming shortened V by 2 bases and J by 1 base, and 13 bases separated the two germline ends. Seattle participants joined during active infection and were tracked over time. The entry originates in a study of blood T cell repertoires in COVID-19. Study-level background: Samples taken during acute and convalescent COVID-19 were collected in the United States, Italy and Spain. Sources were T cells, B-cell-depleted T cells, or PBMCs; the material itself was cDNA or gDNA.

Methods used by the authors: From reference gene primer amplification, estimates of nucleated cell counts were derived. The table came from immunoSEQ multiplex PCR; TCRdb's copy has only in-frame clones and leaves some out. The DNA was the basis for D and trimming; V, J and clone size are from that table. The sample lists fewer than 200,000 clones, about 81% seen once, with approximately 7.8% in the top ten. The receptor was derived from a woman aged 60-70 years with COVID-19, enrolled during active disease. The chain carries TRBV7-3 and TRBJ2-3, with D maybe TRBD2 (6 bases). Input material: peripheral blood. The DNA of the CDR3 is TGTGCCAGCAGCTTAGGCGGAGGAGGGGGCACAGATACGCAGTATTTT. Translation gives CASSLGGGGGTDTQYF. The full variable domain, completed using reference TRBV7-3 and TRBJ2-3, is GAGVSQTPSNKVTEKGKYVELRCDPISGHTALYWYRQSLGQGPEFLIYFQGTGAADDSGLPNDRFFAVRPEGSVSTLKIQRTERGDSAVYLCASSLGGGGGTDTQYFGPGTRLTVL.